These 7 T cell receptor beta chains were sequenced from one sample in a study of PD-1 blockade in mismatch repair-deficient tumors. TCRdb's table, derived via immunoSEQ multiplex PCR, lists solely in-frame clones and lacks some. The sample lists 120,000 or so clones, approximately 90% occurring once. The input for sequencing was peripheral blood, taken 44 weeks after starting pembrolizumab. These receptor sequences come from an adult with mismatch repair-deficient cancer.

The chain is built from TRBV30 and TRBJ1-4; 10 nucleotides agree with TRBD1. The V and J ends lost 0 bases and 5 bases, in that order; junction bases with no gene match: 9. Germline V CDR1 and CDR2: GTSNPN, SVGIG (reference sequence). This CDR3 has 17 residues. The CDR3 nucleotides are TGTGCCTGGAGTGTACTTTGGGACAGGGGCCTAAATGAAAAACTGTTTTTT. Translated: CAWSVLWDRGLNEKLFF.

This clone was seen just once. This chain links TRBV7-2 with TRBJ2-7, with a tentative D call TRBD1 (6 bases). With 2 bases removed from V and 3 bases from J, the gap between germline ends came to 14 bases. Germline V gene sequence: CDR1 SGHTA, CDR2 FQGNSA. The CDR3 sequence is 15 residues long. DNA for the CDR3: TGTGCCAGCAGCTTAACTTTAGGACAGAGCTACGAGCAGTACTTC. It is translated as CASSLTLGQSYEQYF. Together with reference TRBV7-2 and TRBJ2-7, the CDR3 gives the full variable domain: GAGVSQSPSNKVTEKGKDVELRCDPISGHTALYWYRQSLGQGLEFLIYFQGNSAPDKSGLPSDRFSAERTGGSVSTLTIQRTQQEDSAVYLCASSLTLGQSYEQYFGPGTRLTVT.

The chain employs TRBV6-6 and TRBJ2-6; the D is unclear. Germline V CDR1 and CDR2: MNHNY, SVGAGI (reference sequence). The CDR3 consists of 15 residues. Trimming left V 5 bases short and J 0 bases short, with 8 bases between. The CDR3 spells CASSTLSSGANVLTF. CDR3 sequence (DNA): TGTGCCAGCAGTACACTGAGCTCTGGGGCCAACGTCCTGACTTTC.

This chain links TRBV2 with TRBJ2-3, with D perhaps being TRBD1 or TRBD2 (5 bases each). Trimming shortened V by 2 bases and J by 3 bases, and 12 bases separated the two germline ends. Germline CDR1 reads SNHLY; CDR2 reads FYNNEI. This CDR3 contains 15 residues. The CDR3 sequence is CASSETPWGTDTQYF. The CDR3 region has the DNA TGTGCCAGCAGTGAAACACCATGGGGGACAGATACGCAGTATTTT.

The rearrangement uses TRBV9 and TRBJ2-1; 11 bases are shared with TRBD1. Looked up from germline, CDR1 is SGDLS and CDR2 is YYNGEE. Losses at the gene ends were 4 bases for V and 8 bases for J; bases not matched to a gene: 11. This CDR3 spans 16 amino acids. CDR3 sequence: CASSLHRDRGWDEQFF. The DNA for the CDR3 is TGTGCCAGCAGCCTCCACCGGGACAGGGGGTGGGATGAGCAGTTCTTC.

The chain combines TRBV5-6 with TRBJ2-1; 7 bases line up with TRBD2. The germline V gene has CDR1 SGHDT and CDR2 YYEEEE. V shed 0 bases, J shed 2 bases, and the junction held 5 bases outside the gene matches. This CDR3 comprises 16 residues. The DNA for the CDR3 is TGTGCCAGCAGCTTGGTCGGTAGCGGGCCCTACAATGAGCAGTTCTTC. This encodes CASSLVGSGPYNEQFF.

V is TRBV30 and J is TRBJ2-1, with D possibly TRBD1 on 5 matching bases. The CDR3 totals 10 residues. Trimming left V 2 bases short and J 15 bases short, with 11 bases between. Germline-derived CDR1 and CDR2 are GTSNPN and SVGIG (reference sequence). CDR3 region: CAWSSSGWFF. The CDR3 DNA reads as TGTGCCTGGAGTAGCTCAGGGTGGTTCTTC.